A single T cell receptor (beta chain) is shown here with its context. No antigen is known for it. This entry belongs to a study of cytomegalovirus exposure and HLA in healthy donors. Study details: Later analysis reported that the 120 or so validation repertoires shared the platform of the 500 to 750 first-cohort repertoires.

Sequencing used immunoSEQ multiplex PCR; TCRdb keeps in-frame clones, though not all of them. Of tens of thousands of clones listed, about 96% were seen once; the top ten hold 0.9% to 1%. Points from the study as a whole: The tendency of first-cohort TCR clusters to co-occur in the approximately 120 validation repertoires was identified by a subsequent analysis. The classifier, whose performance was assessed in both the original and validation cohorts, reportedly diagnosed cytomegalovirus status with high specificity and sensitivity. The authors enumerated 150 to 200 TCR beta chains as linked to cytomegalovirus.

This clonotype was sampled from a man aged 18-30 years in good health and CMV-seronegative. Material for sequencing was PBMCs.

In DNA, the CDR3 is TGTGCCAGCAGTCAAAACTACCTAGCGACCGGGGAGCTGTTTTTT. Translated, it gives CASSQNYLATGELFF. V is TRBV2 and J is TRBJ2-2; TRBD2 might be the D (6 bases). The CDR3 is 15 residues long. CDR1 is SNHLY, CDR2 FYNNEI, per germline. V was shortened by 5 bases and J by 5 bases, with 15 bases between the two germline ends. The full variable domain, rest sourced from reference TRBV2 and TRBJ2-2, is EPEVTQTPSHQVTQMGQEVILRCVPISNHLYFYWYRQILGQKVEFLVSFYNNEISEKSEIFDDQFSVERPDGSNFTLKIRSTKLEDSAMYFCASSQNYLATGELFFGEGSRLTVL.